This T cell receptor (beta chain) came from a study of shared clonotypes between healthy human individuals. General observations from the study: Estimated richness was generally greater in naive than memory subsets.

Germline V gene data show CDR1 as SGHRS and CDR2 as YFSETQ. The CDR3 runs 13 residues. V was pared by 5 bases and J by 6 bases, with 12 bases between. Comment on this clone: As yet, its antigen is unknown.

Original processing methods: Filtering of immunoSEQ junctional sequences could not match full-length read filtering. TCRdb's table, derived via immunoSEQ multiplex PCR, lists solely in-frame clones and lacks some. V and J calls and clone size are those listed in that table; D and trimming were worked out from the DNA. Of approximately 2.1 million clones in the sample, approximately 93% were seen once. V is TRBV5-1 and J is TRBJ2-1, with D possibly being TRBD1 (6 bases). This clonotype originated in a man between 18 and 29 years old in good health. Some clones in this sample may be carry-over from other donors' samples. The sample was naive CD4+ T cells from PBMCs. As for subset: CD45RA+ positively selected. CDR3 DNA: TGCGCCAGCAGGACAGGCGTCCCCAATGAGCAGTTCTTC. This translates into CASRTGVPNEQFF.